This record covers a single TCR beta chain. Healthy and HIV-negative, the adult donors had no recent acute infections or vaccinations. This sample stems from a study of shared clonotypes between healthy human individuals. V lost 4 bases to trimming and J lost 2 bases, with 13 bases between them. This CDR3 is built from 15 residues. Germline V gene lookup returns CDR1 MNHNS and CDR2 SASEGT. Some clones are missing from TCRdb's copy, which holds only in-frame ones; the method was immunoSEQ multiplex PCR. The sample carries millions of clones, 93% recorded once. The sequencing sample was made of naive CD4+ T cells from PBMCs. Subset indicated: CD45RA+ positively selected. The chain carries TRBV6-1 and TRBJ2-3; D remains unclear. This TCR came from a young man in good health. Some clones in this sample may be carry-over from other donors' samples. CDR3 DNA sequence: TGTGCCAGCAGTGCCCCAATTGCCGCCACAGATACGCAGTATTTT. Protein product: CASSAPIAATDTQYF.